The 3 T cell receptor beta chains below all came from one sample that was sequenced in a study of blood T cell repertoires in COVID-19. Produced via immunoSEQ multiplex PCR; TCRdb's table is partial and in-frame only. Of about 280,000 clones in the sample, roughly 85% are singletons; the top ten hold 5% to 6.5%. The sequencing input was peripheral blood. The source of these receptors is a man aged 45-65 years with active or convalescent COVID-19.

The rearrangement joins TRBV7-3 to TRBJ2-3; 8 nucleotides match TRBD2. The CDR3 is 15 residues long. Trimming cost V 1 base and J 3 bases; bases outside gene matches: 3. The germline V gene has CDR1 SGHTA and CDR2 FQGTGA. CDR3 in amino acids: CASSLIPSGTDTQYF. The CDR3 DNA is TGTGCCAGCAGCTTAATCCCTAGCGGGACAGATACGCAGTATTTT.

CDR3 DNA sequence: TGTGCCAACGACCCCAGGCTCCCGAGCGAGCAGTACTTC. It is translated as CANDPRLPSEQYF. This chain uses TRBV6-5 with TRBJ2-7; D is unclear. Per germline, CDR1 MNHEY and CDR2 SVGAGI. Trimming shortened V by 10 bases and J by 6 bases, and 19 bases separated the two germline ends. There are 13 residues in the CDR3.

The chain has TRBV7-7 and TRBJ1-1; a possible D gene is TRBD1 (6 bases). The germline gives CDR1 SSHAT, CDR2 FNYEAQ (reference sequence). There are 17 residues in the CDR3. The germline V and J ends were trimmed by 1 base and 0 bases, with 15 bases remaining between them. The CDR3 nucleotides are TGTGCCAGCAGCTTAGACAGGGAACCTTTTATGAACACTGAAGCTTTCTTT. Protein: CASSLDREPFMNTEAFF.